Listed below are T cell receptor beta chains from one sample, sequenced in a study of monozygotic twins with cystic fibrosis. Method: immunoSEQ multiplex PCR; TCRdb's copy keeps in-frame clones and lacks some. The sample includes some 33,000 clones, about 89% of them seen just once. Sequencing used blood. Receptor source: a boy aged 2-15 years with cystic fibrosis. Each CDR3 is given with its conserved first and last residue. The order of the fields is D gene, J gene, clone size, V gene, CDR3 DNA, CDR3 protein. A D gene is named only where the DNA matches it firmly. Expanded clones are given a class, and other clones once, few, many or no size at all.

D: TRBD1; J: TRBJ1-2; size: NA; V: TRBV10-3; DNA: TGTGCCATCAAGACAGGGGAGTATGGCTACACCTTC; CDR3: CAIKTGEYGYTF
D: NA; J: TRBJ1-2; size: NA; V: TRBV11-3; DNA: TGTGCCAGCAGCACCCTAGGAACTGGCTACACCTTC; CDR3: CASSTLGTGYTF
D: NA; J: TRBJ2-7; size: NA; V: TRBV27; DNA: TGTGCCAGCAGGCAAGCTGGGGGACCATACGAGCAGTACTTC; CDR3: CASRQAGGPYEQYF
D: NA; J: TRBJ2-1; size: NA; V: TRBV29-1; DNA: TGCAGCGTTGATCGAACCCATAGGAATGAGCAGTTCTTC; CDR3: CSVDRTHRNEQFF
D: NA; J: TRBJ2-7; size: NA; V: TRBV4-1; DNA: TGCGCCAGCAGCCAAGATGTGAGACGGGGGTCCTACGAGCAGTACTTC; CDR3: CASSQDVRRGSYEQYF
D: NA; J: TRBJ1-1; size: NA; V: TRBV11-3; DNA: TGTGCCAGCAGCTTAGAAAGGGCTGGGAGGAACACTGAAGCTTTCTTT; CDR3: CASSLERAGRNTEAFF
D: TRBD1; J: TRBJ2-7; size: NA; V: TRBV29-1; DNA: TGCAGCGTTGAAGGGAGCAGGGGGAGTTACGAGCAGTACTTC; CDR3: CSVEGSRGSYEQYF
D: TRBD1; J: TRBJ1-1; size: NA; V: TRBV19; DNA: TGTGCCAGTAGTATTTTGGGACAGGCTTTGAACACTGAAGCTTTCTTT; CDR3: CASSILGQALNTEAFF
D: NA; J: TRBJ2-7; size: NA; V: TRBV29-1; DNA: TGCAGCGTTGGCCTGCCAGGGACTTCCTACGAGCAGTACTTC; CDR3: CSVGLPGTSYEQYF
D: TRBD1; J: TRBJ1-2; size: NA; V: TRBV6-5; DNA: TGTGCCAGCAGACCCCACAGGGGCGGCTATGGCTACACCTTC; CDR3: CASRPHRGGYGYTF
D: NA; J: TRBJ2-3; size: NA; V: TRBV9; DNA: TGTGCCAGCAGCGTACGGGACTTCGCCCGACTCACAGATACGCAGTATTTT; CDR3: CASSVRDFARLTDTQYF
D: TRBD2; J: TRBJ2-1; size: NA; V: TRBV6-4; DNA: TGTGCCAGCAGTGACACTAGCGGGGGGGCCAATGAGCAGTTCTTC; CDR3: CASSDTSGGANEQFF
D: TRBD2; J: TRBJ2-3; size: NA; V: TRBV27; DNA: TGTGCCAGCAGATTACTCGGGGGGGCGGCAGATACGCAGTATTTT; CDR3: CASRLLGGAADTQYF
D: TRBD1; J: TRBJ1-1; size: once; V: TRBV11-2; DNA: TGTGCCAGCAGCTCATCAGGGGGCACTGAAGCTTTCTTT; CDR3: CASSSSGGTEAFF
D: NA; J: TRBJ1-1; size: NA; V: TRBV18; DNA: TGTGCCAGCTCACCACAGGGGGGGACATACACTGAAGCTTTCTTT; CDR3: CASSPQGGTYTEAFF
D: NA; J: TRBJ1-5; size: NA; V: TRBV27; DNA: TGTGCCAGCAGGGACTCATGGGGCCCGGGAAATCAGCCCCAGCATTTT; CDR3: CASRDSWGPGNQPQHF
D: NA; J: TRBJ2-5; size: NA; V: TRBV19; DNA: TGTGCCAGTAGTGGTATTACAGGGACGCAAGAGACCCAGTACTTC; CDR3: CASSGITGTQETQYF
D: NA; J: TRBJ2-5; size: once; V: TRBV5-1; DNA: TGCGCCAGCAGCTTGGGCAGGGCTAGCGAGACCCAGTACTTC; CDR3: CASSLGRASETQYF
D: NA; J: TRBJ1-2; size: once; V: TRBV6-5; DNA: TGTGCCAGCAGCTTCCAAGGGGACTATGGCTACACCTTC; CDR3: CASSFQGDYGYTF
D: NA; J: TRBJ2-3; size: NA; V: TRBV5-5; DNA: TGTGCCAGCAGCCCGCAGACAGGCGTCGAGGGAGATACGCAGTATTTT; CDR3: CASSPQTGVEGDTQYF
D: TRBD1; J: TRBJ1-1; size: NA; V: TRBV27; DNA: TGTGCCAGCAGTTTAGGGGGGACAGTTGGCACTGAAGCTTTCTTT; CDR3: CASSLGGTVGTEAFF
D: TRBD1; J: TRBJ1-6; size: NA; V: TRBV5-6; DNA: TGTGCCAGCAGCTTGGGGCAGCGTTCCGGGACAGGGGATTCACCCCTCCACTTT; CDR3: CASSLGQRSGTGDSPLHF
D: TRBD2; J: TRBJ2-1; size: NA; V: TRBV7-6; DNA: TGTGCCAGCAGCCCTAGAACTAGCGGGGGGTTGAATGAGCAGTTCTTC; CDR3: CASSPRTSGGLNEQFF
D: NA; J: TRBJ1-2; size: NA; V: TRBV6-1; DNA: TGTGCCAGCAGTGAAGGGGTCTTTACATGGAATGGCTACACCTTC; CDR3: CASSEGVFTWNGYTF
D: TRBD2; J: TRBJ2-1; size: NA; V: TRBV9; DNA: TGTGCCAGCAGCGCCGCCGGGACTAGCGTCGACAATGAGCAGTTCTTC; CDR3: CASSAAGTSVDNEQFF
D: NA; J: TRBJ2-7; size: NA; V: TRBV7-9; DNA: TGTGCCAGCAGCTTAAGTACCCCCTACGAGCAGTACTTC; CDR3: CASSLSTPYEQYF
D: NA; J: TRBJ2-5; size: NA; V: TRBV18; DNA: TGTGCCAGCTCAAAACGGGCCCACCAAGAGACCCAGTACTTC; CDR3: CASSKRAHQETQYF
D: NA; J: TRBJ2-2; size: NA; V: TRBV5-1; DNA: TGCGCCAGCAGCTTGGCCGCGAACACCGGGGAGCTGTTTTTT; CDR3: CASSLAANTGELFF
D: NA; J: TRBJ1-1; size: few; V: TRBV6-5; DNA: TGTGCCAGCAGTCTAGAGAGGAACACTGAAGCTTTCTTT; CDR3: CASSLERNTEAFF
D: TRBD1; J: TRBJ2-7; size: NA; V: TRBV4-3; DNA: TGCGCCAGCAGCCAAGATCTTTCCGACAGGGGCTACGAGCAGTACTTC; CDR3: CASSQDLSDRGYEQYF
D: TRBD1; J: TRBJ2-7; size: NA; V: TRBV27; DNA: TGTGCCAGCAGTTTGGGCAGGGGGTTCTCCACCTACGAGCAGTACTTC; CDR3: CASSLGRGFSTYEQYF
D: NA; J: TRBJ2-1; size: NA; V: TRBV11-2; DNA: TGTGCCAGCAGCTTAAGCGAGGACCGAGGAGGTGAGCAGTTCTTC; CDR3: CASSLSEDRGGEQFF
D: NA; J: TRBJ1-1; size: NA; V: TRBV6-5; DNA: TGTGCCAGTAACTCGGGACAAAGAACGGAAGCTTTCTTT; CDR3: CASNSGQRTEAFF
D: NA; J: TRBJ1-2; size: few; V: TRBV5-1; DNA: TGCGCCAGCAGCTTCTCAGTCCAAGGGGCCTATGGCTACACCTTC; CDR3: CASSFSVQGAYGYTF
D: TRBD1; J: TRBJ2-7; size: NA; V: TRBV19; DNA: TGTGCCAGTAGTAGAACCGGGACAGGGTTCGACGAGCAGTACTTC; CDR3: CASSRTGTGFDEQYF
D: NA; J: TRBJ2-2; size: NA; V: TRBV7-6; DNA: TGTGCCAGCAGCTACCTGGGGACCGGGGAGCTGTTTTTT; CDR3: CASSYLGTGELFF
D: TRBD1; J: TRBJ2-1; size: NA; V: TRBV5-6; DNA: TGTGCCAGCAGCAGGGGACAGGGGGTGTTCTTC; CDR3: CASSRGQGVFF
D: TRBD2; J: TRBJ2-3; size: NA; V: TRBV6-5; DNA: TGTGCCAGCAGTGCTCCGGGACTAGTAACAGATACGCAGTATTTT; CDR3: CASSAPGLVTDTQYF
D: TRBD2; J: TRBJ2-7; size: NA; V: TRBV19; DNA: TGTGCCAGTAGTATGAATAGCGGGCACCCCTACGAGCAGTACTTC; CDR3: CASSMNSGHPYEQYF
D: NA; J: TRBJ1-5; size: NA; V: TRBV6-1; DNA: TGTGCCAGCACTGGGGGGTATCAGCCCCAGCATTTT; CDR3: CASTGGYQPQHF
D: TRBD1; J: TRBJ2-7; size: NA; V: TRBV7-2; DNA: TGTGCCAGCAGCTCGGTAGGGGACAGGGCCTACGAGCAGTACTTC; CDR3: CASSSVGDRAYEQYF
D: NA; J: TRBJ2-7; size: NA; V: TRBV6-6; DNA: TGTGCCAGCAGTTACTCAGGGCACGAGCAGTACTTC; CDR3: CASSYSGHEQYF
D: TRBD1; J: TRBJ1-4; size: NA; V: TRBV4-2; DNA: TGTGCCAGCAGCCAAGGCGGCAGGGACAGAGTTGAAAAACTGTTTTTT; CDR3: CASSQGGRDRVEKLFF
D: TRBD2; J: TRBJ2-7; size: NA; V: TRBV27; DNA: TGTGCCAGCAGCCCGGGACTAGCGGGGGCCGAGCAGTACTTC; CDR3: CASSPGLAGAEQYF
D: NA; J: TRBJ1-4; size: NA; V: TRBV14; DNA: TGTGCCAGCAGCCAGGGGTTCGCAGGGTCGAATGAAAAACTGTTTTTT; CDR3: CASSQGFAGSNEKLFF
D: TRBD1; J: TRBJ2-2; size: NA; V: TRBV6-1; DNA: TGTGCCGGGGGGACAGGGTCGGCCGGGGAGCTGTTTTTT; CDR3: CAGGTGSAGELFF
D: NA; J: TRBJ1-5; size: NA; V: TRBV5-6; DNA: TGTGCCAGCAGCTTGGTCGGCCAGCCCCAGCATTTT; CDR3: CASSLVGQPQHF